Below, 7 T cell receptor beta chains from the same sample are listed, as sequenced in a study of CD8 T cells in Susac syndrome. Random-hexamer reverse transcription was applied to about 0.45 to 1 ug RNA. TCRdb re-analysed the immunoSEQ multiplex PCR reads in MiXCR, keeping a single row per CDR3 protein. This sample has around 110,000 distinct CDR3 sequences; roughly 94% occur once, and the top ten carry 0.28%. Specimen: CD8+ T cells from PBMCs. The receptor source for this set is a human donor with Susac syndrome.

The rearrangement uses TRBV2 and TRBJ2-1, with 8 bases matching TRBD2. The V gene end was trimmed by 0 bases and the J gene end by 6 bases; junction bases not matched to a gene: 4. Germline CDR1 and CDR2: SNHLY and FYNNEI. The CDR3 consists of 15 residues. In DNA form, the CDR3 reads TGTGCCAGCAGTGAAGCGCGGAGCGGGGGCAATGAGCAGTTCTTC. Translation gives CASSEARSGGNEQFF.

The genes are TRBV27 and TRBJ2-7, with D perhaps TRBD2 (6 bases). Germline-derived CDR1 and CDR2 are MNHEY and SMNVEV (reference sequence). The V and J ends lost 6 bases and 6 bases respectively, with 18 bases between them. This CDR3 is 14 amino acids long. CDR3 in DNA: TGTGCCAGCAGACTCCGGCGCGTCGGGGGCGAGCAGTACTTC. The encoded protein is CASRLRRVGGEQYF.

V usage is TRBV10-1 and J usage is TRBJ2-3, with 11 bases that match TRBD2. From germline, CDR1 is WNHNN and CDR2 SYGVQD (reference sequence). This CDR3 is 16 amino acids long. J was trimmed by 3 bases and V by 0 bases; bases with no gene match: 2. CDR3 protein: CASSESLAGGTDTQYF. DNA for the CDR3: TGCGCCAGCAGTGAGTCGCTAGCGGGGGGAACAGATACGCAGTATTTT.

There are a few counts of this clonotype. This chain joins TRBV4-1 and TRBJ1-5; possible D gene TRBD1, 6 bases. Trimming left V 3 bases short and J 5 bases short, with 14 bases between. The length of the CDR3 is 15 residues. Germline CDR1 and CDR2: MGHRA and YSYEKL. The CDR3 DNA follows: TGCGCCAGCAGCCAGTCTCCCGGGGGCCATCAGCCCCAGCATTTT. Translation: CASSQSPGGHQPQHF.

The sample holds a few counts of this clonotype. The gene calls are TRBV9 and TRBJ1-1; tentatively, D is TRBD1 (5 bases). V lost 2 bases and J 3 bases, leaving 8 bases between the germline ends. Germline assignment: CDR1 SGDLS and CDR2 YYNGEE. This CDR3 is built from 13 residues. The chain's CDR3 is CASSVGGDTEAFF. The CDR3 bases are TGTGCCAGCAGCGTTGGGGGGGACACTGAAGCTTTCTTT.

This clonotype was found once. The rearrangement uses TRBV19 and TRBJ2-2; possible D gene TRBD1, 6 bases. The CDR3 covers 16 residues. Trimming stripped 5 bases from V and 2 bases from J, with 15 bases between. The V gene's germline CDR1 is LNHDA and CDR2 SQIVND (reference sequence). The CDR3 here is CASSDVRTANTGELFF. CDR3 nucleotide sequence: TGTGCCAGTAGTGACGTGAGGACAGCAAACACCGGGGAGCTGTTTTTT.

The rearrangement links TRBV5-4 to TRBJ2-7; TRBD2 matches at 9 bases. Germline V gene data show CDR1 as SGHNT and CDR2 as YYREEE (reference sequence). This CDR3 has 14 amino acids. The ends lost 4 bases at V and 6 bases at J; junction bases unmatched: 8. The CDR3 nucleotides read TGTGCCAGCAGCCCCGCGGGGGGGCCATTCGAGCAGTACTTC. Its translation: CASSPAGGPFEQYF. The entire variable domain, with the rest obtained from reference TRBV5-4 and TRBJ2-7, is as follows: ETGVTQSPTHLIKTRGQQVTLRCSSQSGHNTVSWYQQALGQGPQFIFQYYREEENGRGNFPPRFSGLQFPNYSSELNVNALELDDSALYLCASSPAGGPFEQYFGPGTRLTVT.